The 23 T cell receptor beta chains below come from one sample, sequenced in a study of vaccination and CD4 T cells after COVID-19. Treatment defined: roughly 10-day PBMC culture with coronavirus spike peptide pools or control peptides (ViraFEST assay). The antigens for these receptors are not known. Researchers used the Oncomine TCR Beta short-read assay to sequence DNA from cultured CD4+ T cells. MiXCR was run by TCRdb on the PCR reads, yielding one entry per CDR3 protein. The sample includes under 20,000 distinct CDR3 sequences, 51% of them seen just once. This material consisted of CD4+ T cells from blood, cultured in vitro, taken before SARS-CoV-2 vaccination. The receptors were sampled from a human donor who had recovered from COVID-19.

This clonotype occurred once. The CDR3 is CASSLINGNGYTF. In DNA, the CDR3 is TGTGCCAGCAGCCTTATAAACGGGAATGGCTACACCTTC. V and J are TRBV2 and TRBJ1-2; D is uncertain. Germline CDR1 is SNHLY and CDR2 is FYNNEI. V dropped 6 bases and J dropped 6 bases, with 14 bases sitting between them. The CDR3 consists of 13 residues.

The chain employs TRBV20-1 and TRBJ2-5; D is possibly TRBD1 or TRBD2 (5 bases each). CDR1 DFQATT and CDR2 SNEGSKA come from the germline V gene (reference sequence). The CDR3 consists of 13 residues. V shed 6 bases and J shed 3 bases, with 14 bases lying between them. In nucleotides, the CDR3 is TGCAGTGCCCCCAGGGACGTGGAAGAGACCCAGTACTTC. This codes for CSAPRDVEETQYF.

V and J are TRBV30 and TRBJ1-5; D possibly corresponds to TRBD1 (6 bases). CDR1 and CDR2 from the germline V gene are GTSNPN and SVGIG (reference sequence). Trimming removed 4 bases from V and 5 bases from J, with 12 bases in between. The CDR3 is 13 residues long. The CDR3 DNA sequence: TGTGCCTGGACGGGGGCGGTCGATCAGCCCCAGCATTTT. It translates to CAWTGAVDQPQHF.

This sequence joins TRBV6-1 and TRBJ1-5, with D perhaps TRBD1 (6 bases). Germline V gives CDR1 MNHNS, CDR2 SASEGT. The length of the CDR3 is 14 residues. V gave up 5 bases and J gave up 0 bases, with 8 bases separating them. The CDR3 here is CASSRQDSNQPQHF. CDR3 bases: TGTGCCAGCAGTAGACAGGATAGCAATCAGCCCCAGCATTTT.

The rearrangement links TRBV4-1 to TRBJ2-5; the D call may be TRBD1 or TRBD2 (5 bases each). The CDR3 runs 14 residues. CDR1 is MGHRA and CDR2 is YSYEKL in the germline V gene. V lost 4 bases to trimming and J lost 4 bases, with 13 bases between them. CDR3 DNA sequence: TGCGCCAGCAGCCCACTAGGGGTGGGAGAGACCCAGTACTTC. Its protein is CASSPLGVGETQYF.

A few counts support this clonotype. The V and J genes are TRBV28 and TRBJ1-5; possibly TRBD1 for D (5 bases). V shed 2 bases and J shed 1 base, with 9 bases lying between them. In germline, CDR1 is MDHEN, CDR2 SYDVKM. The CDR3 has 15 amino acids. CDR3 in amino acids: CASSLRDGSNQPQHF. The CDR3 nucleotides are TGTGCCAGCAGTTTAAGGGACGGAAGCAATCAGCCCCAGCATTTT.

This rearrangement joins TRBV15 to TRBJ2-5, with D perhaps matching TRBD1 (6 bases). V was clipped by 3 bases and J by 2 bases, with 13 bases between them. CDR3 size: 15 residues. Looked up from germline, CDR1 is LNHNV and CDR2 is YYDKDF (reference sequence). For the CDR3, the DNA is TGTGCCACCAGCAGGACAGGCAGACAACAAGAGACCCAGTACTTC. Encoded protein: CATSRTGRQQETQYF.

V and J are TRBV20-1 and TRBJ2-7; D ambiguous. Germline V CDR1 and CDR2: DFQATT, SNEGSKA (reference sequence). The CDR3 covers 14 residues. Trimming removed 0 bases from V and 3 bases from J, with 12 bases in between. Here the CDR3 reads CSARDSSRDYEQYF. In DNA, the CDR3 is TGCAGTGCTAGAGATTCAAGCAGAGACTACGAGCAGTACTTC.

The V and J genes are TRBV6-1 and TRBJ2-5; D possibly corresponds to TRBD2 (5 bases). Germline lookup yields CDR1 MNHNS and CDR2 SASEGT. V was trimmed by 5 bases and J by 4 bases, leaving 17 bases between them. CDR3 size: 15 residues. CDR3 sequence: CASSSRRGARETQYF. In DNA form, the CDR3 reads TGTGCCAGCAGTAGTCGTCGGGGAGCCCGAGAGACCCAGTACTTC.

This clonotype was seen more than once but under ten times. The chain couples TRBV10-3 to TRBJ2-3, with 10 bases lining up with TRBD2. Trimming removed 1 base from V and 3 bases from J; junction bases left unmatched: 7. This CDR3 contains 17 residues. The germline V gene has CDR1 ENHRY and CDR2 SYGVKD. CDR3 sequence: CAISEWLAGVGTDTQYF. In DNA form, the CDR3 reads TGTGCCATCAGTGAGTGGCTAGCGGGAGTTGGTACAGATACGCAGTATTTT.

The V call is TRBV5-1, the J call TRBJ1-1; 10 bases align to TRBD1. Germline-derived CDR1 and CDR2 are SGHRS and YFSETQ. The CDR3 loop spans 17 amino acids. J lost 4 bases, V lost 0 bases, and 9 bases had no gene match. DNA of the CDR3: TGCGCCAGCAGCTTGGGACAGGGGGCCTCTATGAGCACTGAAGCTTTCTTT. It specifies CASSLGQGASMSTEAFF.

This clonotype turned up a few times. The chain carries TRBV6-1 and TRBJ2-7; TRBD1 matches at 8 bases. This CDR3 contains 13 residues. Germline assignment: CDR1 MNHNS and CDR2 SASEGT. Trimming removed 6 bases from V and 6 bases from J; junction bases left unmatched: 7. CDR3: CASRSLTGGEQYF. The CDR3 region has the DNA TGTGCCAGCAGGTCTCTCACAGGGGGCGAGCAGTACTTC.

CDR3 coding DNA: TGTGCCACCAGTGAGTATCAGGGAGAGCAGTACTTC. Its protein is CATSEYQGEQYF. The chain is built from TRBV24-1 and TRBJ2-7; maybe TRBD1 (5 bases). Per germline, CDR1 KGHDR and CDR2 SFDVKD. The ends were cut back, 4 bases at V and 7 bases at J, with 10 bases in the middle. CDR3 length: 12 residues.

The J gene is TRBJ2-5, the V gene TRBV7-9; 11 nucleotides line up with TRBD2. V was pared by 5 bases and J by 5 bases, with 10 bases of the junction left unmatched. The CDR3 extends over 16 amino acids. CDR1 and CDR2 (germline): SEHNR, FQNEAQ (reference sequence). Written as DNA, the CDR3 is TGTGCCAGCAGCCCGCGTACCGGGACTAGCGGTGAGACCCAGTACTTC. It translates to CASSPRTGTSGETQYF.

This chain connects TRBV12-3 or TRBV12-4 to TRBJ1-2; D uncertain. V lost 3 bases and J 7 bases, leaving 15 bases between the germline ends. The CDR3 totals 14 residues. The CDR3 reads CASSFDPRASGYTF. In DNA form, the CDR3 reads TGTGCCAGCAGTTTTGACCCGAGAGCCTCTGGCTACACCTTC.

This clonotype was detected only a few times. This chain joins TRBV7-2 and TRBJ2-5; D remains unclear. Trimming left V 10 bases short and J 1 base short, with 34 bases between. Germline values: CDR1 SGHTA, CDR2 FQGNSA. This CDR3 spans 20 amino acids. CDR3 in DNA: TGTGCCATCACCACGTTCGAGTTTAGGGCGGAGAGAGGAGTCCAAGAGACCCAGTACTTC. Its protein is CAITTFEFRAERGVQETQYF.

The rearrangement links TRBV27 to TRBJ1-4, with D perhaps TRBD1 (6 bases). The CDR3 has 13 amino acids. The V end lost 7 bases, the J end lost 5 bases, and 11 bases lay between the germline ends. CDR1 and CDR2 from the germline V gene are MNHEY and SMNVEV (reference sequence). The CDR3 DNA follows: TGTGCCAGCACGGACAGAAAAAATGAAAAACTGTTTTTT. Encoded protein: CASTDRKNEKLFF.

Comments on this clonotype: A junction end diverges from the germline sequence, so it may reflect a read error. The rearrangement joins TRBV20-1 to TRBJ2-3, with D unclear. The CDR3 covers 13 residues. Germline V CDR1 and CDR2: DFQATT, SNEGSKA (reference sequence). The CDR3 nucleotides read TGCAGTGCTAGAGCTACCGTGGACCCGCGCCTCCTTTTT. The encoded protein is CSARATVDPRLLF.

This clonotype was found once. J is TRBJ1-2 and V is TRBV18; a possible D gene is TRBD1 (6 bases). V was cut by 2 bases and J by 4 bases, with 20 bases left in between. Germline V lookup: CDR1 KGHSH, CDR2 LQKENI. CDR3 length: 17 residues. CDR3 protein: CASSPSPNYGTPYGYTF. CDR3 nucleotides: TGTGCCAGCTCACCATCACCAAACTACGGGACACCCTATGGCTACACCTTC.

The chain employs TRBV6-1 and TRBJ1-3; no clear D gene. CDR3 size: 15 residues. CDR1 and CDR2 (germline): MNHNS, SASEGT. V gave up 4 bases and J gave up 1 base, with 11 bases separating them. The CDR3 region has the DNA TGTGCCAGCAGTGCCGGGAATCGGTCTGGAAACACCATATATTTT. Translation: CASSAGNRSGNTIYF.

The gene calls are TRBV21-1 and TRBJ1-1. TRBV21-1 is described as a pseudogene. The CDR3 spans 13 residues. CDR3 loop: CASSVRGNTEAFF. CDR3 DNA sequence: TGTGCCAGCAGCGTCAGAGGGAACACTGAAGCTTTCTTT.

The chain employs TRBV6-1 and TRBJ1-5; 10 positions match TRBD1. V lost 6 bases and J lost 7; bases outside the gene matches: 9. CDR1 is MNHNS and CDR2 is SASEGT in the germline V gene. This CDR3 spans 15 amino acids. CDR3 in DNA: TGTGCCAGCAGGCTACTCCGACAGGGGGCCCAGCCCCAGCATTTT. Protein: CASRLLRQGAQPQHF.

The chain couples TRBV6-1 to TRBJ1-4; D is uncertain. CDR1 and CDR2 (germline): MNHNS, SASEGT. The CDR3 runs to 15 residues. Trimming took off 7 bases at V and 0 bases at J, with 12 bases between the two ends. The CDR3 bases are TGTGCCAGCACCGGGGTAGGGACAACTAATGAAAAACTGTTTTTT. Protein: CASTGVGTTNEKLFF.